This T cell receptor beta chain was sequenced in a study of memory CD4+ T cells and cytomegalovirus serostatus. Regarding the study as a whole: Each of approximately 70 CMV-associated TCRbeta sequences occurred in one to five individuals.

Single viable CD3+CD4+CD8-CD45RO+ cells were sorted as the memory CD4+ T cells. Positive selection with CD4 microbeads enriched total CD4+ T cells. Germline trimming cut 3 bases from V and 4 bases from J; bases unmatched to any gene: 11. The CDR3 sequence is 17 residues long. CDR1 is MNHNS and CDR2 is SASEGT in the germline V gene. The data were produced by immunoSEQ multiplex PCR, yet TCRdb's version contains in-frame clones alone and is incomplete. The table lists around 62,000 clones, roughly 76% of them singletons, with approximately 4.8% in the top ten. With regard to this clone: The target antigen is unknown.

This clonotype was sampled from an adult in good health and CMV-seropositive. V gene TRBV6-1 combines with J gene TRBJ1-3, with 8 bases matching TRBD1. The sample comprised memory CD4+ T cells from blood. The chain's CDR3 is CASSDSPQGATGNTIYF. The CDR3 DNA sequence: TGTGCCAGCAGTGATTCCCCCCAGGGGGCAACGGGAAACACCATATATTTT.